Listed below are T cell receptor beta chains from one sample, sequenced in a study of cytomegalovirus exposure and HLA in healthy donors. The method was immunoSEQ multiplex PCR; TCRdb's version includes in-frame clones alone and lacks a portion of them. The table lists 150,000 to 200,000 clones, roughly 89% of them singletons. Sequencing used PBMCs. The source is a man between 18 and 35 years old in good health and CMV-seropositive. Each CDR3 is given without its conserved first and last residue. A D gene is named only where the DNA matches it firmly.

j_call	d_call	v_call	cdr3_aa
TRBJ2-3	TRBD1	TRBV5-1	ASSNRTGPNKDTQY
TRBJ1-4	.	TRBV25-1	ASSADGGANEKLF
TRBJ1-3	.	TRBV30	AWGRGSGNTIY
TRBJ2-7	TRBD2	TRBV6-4	ASSDSRLREGYEQY
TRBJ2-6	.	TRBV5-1	ASSQAPYSGANVLT
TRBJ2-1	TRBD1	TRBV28	ASSLDRGTSSYNEQF
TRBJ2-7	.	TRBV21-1	ASSKVGGYEQY
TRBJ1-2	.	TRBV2	ASSEGGNYGYT
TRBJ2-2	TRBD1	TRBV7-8	ASSSRDRNTGELF
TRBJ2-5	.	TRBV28	ASSLGGTVGETQY
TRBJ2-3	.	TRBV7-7	ASSLGAGYTDTQY
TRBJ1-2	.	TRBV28	ASSLVSNYGYT
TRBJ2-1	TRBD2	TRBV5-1	ASSLGGLAGGYNEQF
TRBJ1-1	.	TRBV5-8	ASSLGTAPLMNTEAF
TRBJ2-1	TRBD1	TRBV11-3	ASSLDPGQAYNEQF
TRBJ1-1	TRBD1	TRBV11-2	ASSLPGQSAF
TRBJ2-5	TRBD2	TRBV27	ASRRNVGGEQETQY
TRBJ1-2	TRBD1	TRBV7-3	ASSPGQGNYGYT
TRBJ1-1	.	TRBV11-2	ASSLGARAEAF
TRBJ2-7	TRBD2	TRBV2	ASSKESGTSSYEQY
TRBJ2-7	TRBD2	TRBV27	ASSLVGTTGTSGTQRYYEQY
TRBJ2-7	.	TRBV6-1	ASTGSYEQY
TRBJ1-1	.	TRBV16	ASSQSGTVVTNTEAF
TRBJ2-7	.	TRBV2	ASRQSSYEQY
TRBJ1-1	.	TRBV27	ASSWWGRGTEAF
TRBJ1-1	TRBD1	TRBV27	ASSAQQGFVEAF
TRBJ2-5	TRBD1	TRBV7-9	ASSLVIGQGGPTQY
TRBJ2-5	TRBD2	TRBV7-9	ASSVGTSGQETQY
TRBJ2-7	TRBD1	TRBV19	ASSFRQGHEQY
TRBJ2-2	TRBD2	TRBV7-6	ASSPGLAGGPNTGELF
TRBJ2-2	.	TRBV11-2	ASSLGEAGELF
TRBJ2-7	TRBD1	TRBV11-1	ASSLATGVGYEQY
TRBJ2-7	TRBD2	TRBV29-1	SVGGTSGRYLEEQY
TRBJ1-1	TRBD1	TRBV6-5	ASSYSIGQGDTEAF
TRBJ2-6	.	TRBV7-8	ASSLLGAGANVLT
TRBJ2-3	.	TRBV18	ASSPGPLDTQY
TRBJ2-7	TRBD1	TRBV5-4	ASSRDRGRQESEQY
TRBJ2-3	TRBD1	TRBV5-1	ASSITGVGTDTQY
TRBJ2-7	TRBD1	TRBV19	ASSVTGGSYEQY